These 21 T cell receptor beta chains were sequenced from one sample in a study of CD8 T cells in Susac syndrome. RNA in amounts of about 0.5 to 1 ug was reverse transcribed with random hexamers. TCRdb analysed the immunoSEQ multiplex PCR reads with MiXCR anew, one entry per CDR3 protein. The sample has roughly 100,000 distinct CDR3 sequences; approximately 94% are singletons. What was sequenced was CD8+ T cells from PBMCs. The receptors stem from a human donor with Susac syndrome.

The chain recombines TRBV5-4 with TRBJ2-4, with D tentatively TRBD1 (5 bases). Germline V gene lookup returns CDR1 SGHNT and CDR2 YYREEE (reference sequence). Trimming took 1 base from V and 6 from J, leaving 5 bases between them. The CDR3 runs 12 residues. CDR3 bases: TGTGCCAGCAGCTTGCAGGGAAACATTCAGTACTTC. Its translation: CASSLQGNIQYF.

V and J are TRBV5-1 and TRBJ2-1, with 9 nucleotides matching TRBD2. The V gene end was trimmed by 4 bases and the J gene end by 7 bases; junction bases not matched to a gene: 9. The CDR3 covers 15 residues. The germline V gene has CDR1 SGHRS and CDR2 YFSETQ. The CDR3 sequence: CASSTRGGGANEQFF. The CDR3 DNA reads TGCGCCAGCAGCACCCGGGGCGGGGGGGCGAATGAGCAGTTCTTC.

V and J are TRBV27 and TRBJ1-5, with D possibly TRBD1 on 5 matching bases. This CDR3 contains 15 residues. Germline V gives CDR1 MNHEY, CDR2 SMNVEV (reference sequence). V lost 6 bases and J lost 2, with 14 bases in between. The CDR3 spells CASSWSGGGNQPQHF. In DNA, the CDR3 is TGTGCCAGCAGCTGGTCTGGGGGGGGCAATCAGCCCCAGCATTTT.

As DNA, the CDR3 is TGTGCCAGCAGCTTGGGGACAGGGGACCCCTACGAGCAGTACTTC. Protein sequence: CASSLGTGDPYEQYF. The chain recombines TRBV5-6 with TRBJ2-7, with 9 bases that match TRBD1. Germline CDR1 reads SGHDT; CDR2 reads YYEEEE. Trimming removed 0 bases from V and 2 bases from J; junction bases left unmatched: 3. This CDR3 is built from 15 residues.

The CDR3 nucleotides are TGTGCCAGCAGCTATGGGGACTACGAGCAGTACTTC. Amino acid sequence: CASSYGDYEQYF. This sequence joins TRBV7-9 and TRBJ2-7; D gene unclear. The germline CDR1 and CDR2 sequences are SEHNR and FQNEAQ (reference sequence). With 4 bases removed from V and 3 bases from J, the gap between germline ends came to 7 bases. The CDR3 length is 12 residues.

The V gene is TRBV14, the J gene TRBJ1-1, with TRBD1 as a possible D gene (5 bases). The CDR3 runs to 14 residues. Germline CDR1 reads SGHDN; CDR2 reads FVKESK. V lost 4 bases and J lost 0, with 9 bases in between. In DNA, the CDR3 is TGTGCCAGCAGCCCGCAGGACATGAACACTGAAGCTTTCTTT. Translating it yields CASSPQDMNTEAFF. Variable domain in full (rest from reference TRBV14 and TRBJ1-1): EAGVTQFPSHSVIEKGQTVTLRCDPISGHDNLYWYRRVMGKEIKFLLHFVKESKQDESGMPNNRFLAERTGGTYSTLKVQPAELEDSGVYFCASSPQDMNTEAFFGQGTRLTVV.

The genes are TRBV5-4 and TRBJ2-1; 10 nucleotides match TRBD2. Trimming at V came to 4 bases and at J to 4 bases, leaving 11 bases not matched to a gene. Germline CDR1 reads SGHNT; CDR2 reads YYREEE (reference sequence). This CDR3 spans 17 amino acids. The CDR3 DNA follows: TGTGCCAGCAGCAAACCCGGACTAGCGGCCTATTACAATGAGCAGTTCTTC. This codes for CASSKPGLAAYYNEQFF.

In this sample, this clonotype turned up once. The rearrangement joins TRBV4-1 to TRBJ2-7, with 7 bases lining up with TRBD2. V shed 3 bases, J shed 3 bases, and the junction held 11 bases outside the gene matches. CDR3 size: 16 residues. Germline lookup yields CDR1 MGHRA and CDR2 YSYEKL. CDR3 nucleotides: TGCGCCAGCAGCCAGATGGGGGGGGAACTTGGCTACGAGCAGTACTTC. It specifies CASSQMGGELGYEQYF.

The chain combines TRBV10-1 with TRBJ1-6, with D possibly matching TRBD1 (5 bases). Trimming removed 10 bases at V and 7 bases at J, with 14 bases between. The CDR3 is 13 residues long. The germline gives CDR1 WNHNN, CDR2 SYGVQD (reference sequence). CDR3: CATLDIVNSPLHF. As DNA, the CDR3 is TGCGCCACCTTGGACATTGTGAATTCACCCCTCCACTTT.

The CDR3, as DNA: TGTGCCAGCAGCGTTAGCGGGGCCCGGGAGACCCAGTACTTC. Encoded protein: CASSVSGARETQYF. This chain links TRBV9 with TRBJ2-5; 8 bases agree with TRBD2. V shed 2 bases and J 5 bases; nucleotides not matched to a gene: 5. The germline V gene encodes CDR1 SGDLS and CDR2 YYNGEE. The CDR3 has 14 amino acids.

This clonotype was seen a single time. The chain recombines TRBV4-1 with TRBJ2-7; TRBD2 aligns across 9 bases. Germline V gene data show CDR1 as MGHRA and CDR2 as YSYEKL. The CDR3 length is 17 residues. V gave up 1 base and J gave up 4 bases; unmatched junction bases: 11. The CDR3 here is CASSQGSVAGDLYEQYF. CDR3 bases: TGCGCCAGCAGCCAAGGGTCCGTAGCGGGGGACTTGTACGAGCAGTACTTC.

V gene TRBV3-1 combines with J gene TRBJ2-7; D is unclear. This CDR3 contains 14 residues. Trimming removed 0 bases from V and 0 bases from J, with 6 bases in between. The germline V gene has CDR1 LGHDT and CDR2 YNNKEL (reference sequence). As DNA, the CDR3 is TGTGCCAGCAGCCAAGATCATGGCTCCTACGAGCAGTACTTC. Residues: CASSQDHGSYEQYF.

This sequence joins TRBV27 and TRBJ2-5; 8 positions agree with TRBD1. The CDR3 is 12 residues long. CDR1 and CDR2 from the germline V gene are MNHEY and SMNVEV (reference sequence). With V trimmed by 10 bases and J by 5 bases, 6 bases remained unmatched. This CDR3 is CAIGTGRETQYF. As DNA, the CDR3 is TGTGCCATCGGGACAGGCCGTGAGACCCAGTACTTC.

V gene TRBV6-5 combines with J gene TRBJ2-5, with 8 bases fitting TRBD2. The CDR3 consists of 17 residues. V shed 2 bases, J shed 5 bases, and the junction held 13 bases outside the gene matches. In germline, CDR1 is MNHEY, CDR2 SVGAGI. The CDR3 here is CASSYPKSGGDTETQYF. Written as DNA, the CDR3 is TGTGCCAGCAGTTACCCGAAGAGCGGGGGTGATACGGAGACCCAGTACTTC.

The chain is built from TRBV7-9 and TRBJ2-7; the D gene is possibly TRBD1 (6 bases). Germline-derived CDR1 and CDR2 are SEHNR and FQNEAQ (reference sequence). V gave up 4 bases and J gave up 0 bases, with 13 bases separating them. The CDR3 has 15 amino acids. Here the CDR3 DNA reads TGTGCCAGCAGCTCCGGACAGCCGGGCTCCTACGAGCAGTACTTC. Translation: CASSSGQPGSYEQYF.

The count of this clonotype is one. The chain recombines TRBV6-6 with TRBJ1-1; D might be TRBD1 (5 bases). Per the germline V gene, CDR1 is MNHNY and CDR2 is SVGAGI (reference sequence). The V gene lost 2 bases and the J gene lost 0 bases, with 7 bases spanning the gap. CDR3 length: 14 amino acids. The CDR3 DNA reads as TGTGCCAGCAGTTACGCAGGGATGAACACTGAAGCTTTCTTT. It codes for CASSYAGMNTEAFF.

The chain has TRBV29-1 and TRBJ2-1; D gene ambiguous. The CDR3 loop spans 15 amino acids. V was shortened by 1 base and J by 1 base, with 11 bases between the two germline ends. Germline assignment: CDR1 SQVTM and CDR2 ANQGSEA. CDR3 amino acids: CSVEAGRSSYNEQFF. For the CDR3, the DNA is TGCAGCGTTGAAGCGGGCAGGTCATCCTACAATGAGCAGTTCTTC.

The J gene is TRBJ1-5, the V gene TRBV20-1; 9 bases align to TRBD1. The CDR3 covers 18 residues. CDR1 is DFQATT, CDR2 SNEGSKA, per germline (reference sequence). V shed 0 bases, J shed 2 bases, and the junction held 11 bases outside the gene matches. CDR3 amino acids: CSARDPGTGNFGNQPQHF. Here the CDR3 DNA reads TGCAGTGCTAGAGACCCCGGGACAGGGAATTTCGGCAATCAGCCCCAGCATTTT.

This chain links TRBV6-1 with TRBJ2-3, with 10 bases aligning to TRBD2. There are 14 residues in the CDR3. After removal of 5 bases from V and 2 bases from J, the junction contained 1 base not matched to a gene. Per the germline V gene, CDR1 is MNHNS and CDR2 is SASEGT. For the CDR3, the DNA is TGTGCCAGCAGTAGCGGGGGGGCCACAGATACGCAGTATTTT. It specifies CASSSGGATDTQYF.

The rearrangement uses TRBV20-1 and TRBJ2-7; D remains unclear. The CDR3 loop spans 14 amino acids. Looked up from germline, CDR1 is DFQATT and CDR2 is SNEGSKA (reference sequence). Trimming stripped 1 base from V and 1 base from J, with 11 bases between. The CDR3 coding sequence is TGCAGTGCTAGAGGTGGAGAGAGATCCTACGAGCAGTACTTC. This translates into CSARGGERSYEQYF.

This chain links TRBV11-2 with TRBJ2-5; 8 bases map to TRBD2. The CDR3 totals 13 residues. V gave up 1 base and J gave up 10 bases; unmatched junction bases: 5. CDR1 and CDR2 from the germline V gene are SGHAT and FQNNGV. This chain's CDR3 is CASSLGPGGDQYF. The DNA of the CDR3 is TGTGCCAGCAGCTTAGGACCGGGAGGGGACCAGTACTTC.